Detailed here is one T cell receptor (beta chain). This receptor's antigen is unknown. Base qualities are not provided; no much larger clone lies one nucleotide away. This record comes from a study of CD8 T cells in Susac syndrome (dated by TCRdb to about 2019). Regarding the study in general: Of the Susac syndrome patients who were sequenced, six had clinically active disease and eight or nine were in clinical remission. Susac syndrome patients were therapy-naive, on corticosteroids (some also receiving IVIg), or on IVIg alone at blood withdrawal. Clonality of the CD8+ T cell repertoire was compared between eleven to twelve healthy donors, about 14 Susac syndrome patients and some 15 multiple sclerosis patients. Whether CD8+ T cell activation and differentiation in Susac syndrome was antigen driven was tested using repertoire sequencing. General study outcomes and caveats: Clonal expansion was observed in Susac syndrome CD8+ repertoires, with the highest expansion in CD8+ TEMRA cells and greater expansion in clinically active than in remitting patients. In the total CD8+ and CD8+ TEMRA repertoires, sixteen and five Susac-specific public clones, respectively, were identified. The number of individuals in the TCR sequencing and HLA analysis was acknowledged as relatively small.

V is clipped by 1 base and J by 13 bases, and the sequence between their germline boundaries is 13 bases long. In the germline V gene (reference sequence), CDR1 corresponds to GTSNPN and CDR2 to SVGIG. Taken from cysteine to phenylalanine, the CDR3 has 11 residues. Just CDR3 DNA is preserved here, 33 bases in frame from base 1. RNA was extracted using the RNeasy kit, and about 0.5 to 1 ug of the RNA was reverse transcribed with random hexamers. The immunoSEQ multiplex PCR assay, covering 54 Vbeta and 13 Jbeta segments, was used to amplify TCR beta CDR3 regions. To correct PCR amplification bias, a synthetic template baseline was used for both primer optimization and computational correction. The authors' pipeline ran thus. Only productive sequences were kept, with reads annotated to V, D and J genes according to IMGT and analyzed in immunoSEQ Analyzer. Clonality was calculated as one minus the Shannon entropy normalized by log2 of the number of productive unique sequences. For each patient and control, public and private clones were evaluated among the 100 most prevalent clones. Susac-specific clones were defined as absent from healthy and MS cohorts, over a thousand published viral clones and other ImmuneACCESS disease sequences. TCRdb reworked the public reads: Q25 trimming with fastp, MiXCR clone assembly, productive beta chains retained. Identical CDR3 protein sequences are pooled into one entry, listed with their most common genes and DNA. The V and J calls shown here were made by TCRdb, not taken from the authors' results. The sample data list some 75,000 distinct CDR3 sequences, and approximately 93% of these were observed just once. In total, the top ten clones hold 0.45% to 0.55% of the sample.

Peripheral blood CD8+ and CD4+ T cells from healthy donors, Susac syndrome patients and multiple sclerosis patients were profiled using high-throughput TCR beta sequencing. Susac syndrome patients met recently defined diagnostic criteria for definite or probable disease. CD8+ TEMRA cells were enriched by FACS, while bulk CD8+ and CD4+ T cells were purified by magnetic negative isolation. Blood was collected in EDTA tubes and processed within 24 hours, with PBMCs isolated through density gradient centrifugation. PBMCs destined for TCR sequencing were cryopreserved in liquid nitrogen and later thawed in a 37 °C water bath. A purity of at least 90% was achieved for sorted or isolated CD4+, CD8+ and CD8+ TEMRA cells.

The receptor's source is a human donor with Susac syndrome. Sequencing input: CD8+ T cells from PBMCs. The chain uses TRBV30 and TRBJ1-2; the D gene lacks a confident call. The sequenced DNA: TGTGCCTGGAGTGGATACGACATAGCCACCTTC. This encodes CAWSGYDIATF.